The 25 T cell receptor beta chains presented below share a single source sample, sequenced in a study of cytomegalovirus exposure and HLA in healthy donors. Both 60 Vbeta primers and 13 Jbeta primers went into the PCR. Measured with immunoSEQ multiplex PCR; TCRdb has only the in-frame clones, and not every one. The sample shows roughly 110,000 clones, roughly 82% of them seen only once. Sequencing was done on a sample of PBMCs. The receptors come from a man in his fifties in good health and CMV-seronegative.

V usage is TRBV5-1 and J usage is TRBJ2-6; 7 positions match TRBD1. The CDR3 has 15 residues. J gave up 2 bases and V 4 bases, and 3 bases lay outside the gene matches. Per the germline V gene, CDR1 is SGHRS and CDR2 is YFSETQ. CDR3 residues: CASSPGQPGANVLTF. CDR3 nucleotide sequence: TGCGCCAGCAGCCCGGGACAGCCTGGGGCCAACGTCCTGACTTTC.

As for this clone: One junction end disagrees with the germline gene, perhaps due to a read error. The gene calls are TRBV4-2 and TRBJ1-3; 7 positions agree with TRBD1. The V gene's germline CDR1 is LGHNA and CDR2 YNFKEQ. The CDR3 sequence is 17 residues long. CDR3 sequence (DNA): TGTGCCAGCAGTCAAGTTTCCGGGACAGTCTCTGGAAACACCATATATTTT. The encoded protein is CASSQVSGTVSGNTIYF.

This clone was observed a handful of times. This chain connects TRBV5-1 to TRBJ1-4; D is possibly TRBD1 (6 bases). V gave up 1 base and J gave up 5 bases, with 15 bases separating them. The CDR3 consists of 16 residues. The germline CDR1 and CDR2 sequences are SGHRS and YFSETQ. CDR3: CASSLSGGTVNEKLFF. The CDR3 nucleotides read TGCGCCAGCAGCTTGTCTGGGGGCACCGTAAATGAAAAACTGTTTTTT.

The chain carries TRBV11-2 and TRBJ2-5; D uncertain. CDR3 size: 13 residues. Germline CDR1 SGHAT, CDR2 FQNNGV. With 6 bases removed from V and 2 bases from J, the gap between germline ends came to 10 bases. This CDR3 is CASSPRVQETQYF. The CDR3 nucleotides read TGTGCCAGCAGTCCCCGGGTACAAGAGACCCAGTACTTC.

The genes are TRBV6-1 and TRBJ2-1, with 10 bases identical to TRBD1. Germline trimming cut 0 bases from V and 6 bases from J; bases unmatched to any gene: 8. The CDR3 contains 17 residues. The germline gives CDR1 MNHNS, CDR2 SASEGT. As DNA, the CDR3 is TGTGCCAGCAGTGAAGCGCTTAGAGGGACAGGGGCCAATGAGCAGTTCTTC. Its translation: CASSEALRGTGANEQFF.

The chain couples TRBV5-4 to TRBJ2-3, with TRBD2 identical over 12 bases. The germline gives CDR1 SGHNT, CDR2 YYREEE (reference sequence). Trimming removed 1 base from V and 6 bases from J; junction bases left unmatched: 3. The CDR3 is 15 residues long. CDR3 bases: TGTGCCAGCAGCTTGATCCTAGCGGGGGGGGATACGCAGTATTTT. Translated: CASSLILAGGDTQYF.

V and J are TRBV13 and TRBJ1-6; D gene unclear. The V and J ends lost 7 bases and 9 bases respectively, with 16 bases between them. From germline, CDR1 is PRHDT and CDR2 FYEKMQ (reference sequence). This CDR3 region has 14 residues. The CDR3 here is CASTRIDGASPLHF. CDR3 sequence (DNA): TGTGCCAGCACCCGAATCGACGGAGCTTCACCCCTCCACTTT.

This chain uses TRBV7-2 with TRBJ1-2; no reliable D call. CDR3 length equals 15 residues. The V gene's germline CDR1 is SGHTA and CDR2 FQGNSA. Between the trimmed V and J ends, which lost 0 bases and 4 bases, there was a span of 12 bases. CDR3 in DNA: TGTGCCAGCAGCTTAGCGGGGAGAGGACTCTATGGCTACACCTTC. Protein sequence: CASSLAGRGLYGYTF.

The J gene is TRBJ2-6, the V gene TRBV4-2, with 9 bases identical to TRBD1. Germline values: CDR1 LGHNA, CDR2 YNFKEQ. This CDR3 spans 17 amino acids. Losses at the gene ends were 5 bases for V and 3 bases for J; bases not matched to a gene: 8. CDR3 residues: CASSIGTGYGGANVLTF. Here the CDR3 DNA reads TGTGCCAGCAGCATCGGGACAGGGTACGGTGGGGCCAACGTCCTGACTTTC.

The V call is TRBV6-1, the J call TRBJ2-3; 7 bases are shared with TRBD2. Trimming removed 6 bases from V and 0 bases from J; junction bases left unmatched: 3. CDR3 length: 14 amino acids. In germline, CDR1 is MNHNS, CDR2 SASEGT. CDR3 protein: CASSPGLSTDTQYF. Written as DNA, the CDR3 is TGTGCCAGCAGCCCGGGACTAAGCACAGATACGCAGTATTTT.

The gene calls are TRBV29-1 and TRBJ1-1; tentatively, D is TRBD1 (5 bases). CDR3 length: 15 amino acids. Germline values: CDR1 SQVTM, CDR2 ANQGSEA. The V gene lost 4 bases and the J gene lost 0 bases, with 15 bases spanning the gap. The CDR3 protein is CSVGGTGGMNTEAFF. CDR3 bases: TGCAGCGTTGGGGGGACGGGGGGGATGAACACTGAAGCTTTCTTT.

The J gene is TRBJ2-1, the V gene TRBV12-5; TRBD1 might be the D (6 bases). V lost 5 bases and J 0 bases, leaving 11 bases between the germline ends. The CDR3 is 15 residues long. The germline V gene has CDR1 LGHNT and CDR2 FRNRAP. The CDR3 here is CASGPGHSSYNEQFF. CDR3 in DNA: TGTGCTAGTGGTCCGGGACACAGCTCCTACAATGAGCAGTTCTTC.

The J gene is TRBJ1-1, the V gene TRBV2; TRBD1 agrees at 7 bases. This CDR3 spans 15 amino acids. Trimming cost V 3 bases and J 1 base; bases outside gene matches: 5. CDR1 is SNHLY and CDR2 is FYNNEI in the germline V gene. The CDR3 loop is CASSDLGQRNTEAFF. CDR3 in DNA: TGTGCCAGCAGTGATTTGGGACAGAGGAACACTGAAGCTTTCTTT.

V gene TRBV5-6 combines with J gene TRBJ2-2; D ambiguous. V was shortened by 6 bases and J by 1 base, with 16 bases between the two germline ends. This CDR3 is built from 16 residues. In germline, CDR1 is SGHDT, CDR2 YYEEEE. The CDR3, as DNA: TGTGCCAGCACCCCTATCTGGCAGGTGAACACCGGGGAGCTGTTTTTT. Encoded protein: CASTPIWQVNTGELFF. Drawing the rest from reference TRBV5-6 and TRBJ2-2, the complete variable domain is DAGVTQSPTHLIKTRGQQVTLRCSPKSGHDTVSWYQQALGQGPQFIFQYYEEEERQRGNFPDRFSGHQFPNYSSELNVNALLLGDSALYLCASTPIWQVNTGELFFGEGSRLTVL.

This clone occurred once. The J gene is TRBJ1-1, the V gene TRBV5-4, with D maybe TRBD1 (6 bases). Trimming removed 5 bases from V and 1 base from J, with 15 bases in between. CDR1 SGHNT and CDR2 YYREEE come from the germline V gene (reference sequence). The CDR3 is 15 residues long. The DNA of the CDR3 is TGTGCCAGCAGGGTGGACACAGGGCGGAACACTGAAGCTTTCTTT. It yields the protein CASRVDTGRNTEAFF.

The V and J genes are TRBV5-1 and TRBJ2-2, with 8 bases matching TRBD1. Germline V CDR1 and CDR2: SGHRS, YFSETQ. The V segment lost 4 bases and the J segment 6 bases; nucleotides outside the gene matches: 5. The CDR3 consists of 14 residues. The chain's CDR3 is CASSLGQASGELFF. CDR3 bases: TGCGCCAGCAGCCTGGGACAGGCGTCCGGGGAGCTGTTTTTT.

This clone occurred once. The rearrangement links TRBV5-1 to TRBJ2-3, with 9 bases that match TRBD2. Germline assignment: CDR1 SGHRS and CDR2 YFSETQ. V lost 4 bases and J lost 1; bases outside the gene matches: 4. The CDR3 length is 15 residues. This chain's CDR3 is CASSLAGWRTDTQYF. CDR3 in DNA: TGCGCCAGCAGCCTAGCGGGGTGGCGCACAGATACGCAGTATTTT.

V usage is TRBV4-2 and J usage is TRBJ2-7; 12 bases are shared with TRBD2. Germline V gives CDR1 LGHNA, CDR2 YNFKEQ. The CDR3 runs to 17 residues. J lost 0 bases, V lost 1 base, and 4 bases had no gene match. For the CDR3, the DNA is TGTGCCAGCAGCCAAGGACTAGCGGGGGCTAACTCCTACGAGCAGTACTTC. Amino acid sequence: CASSQGLAGANSYEQYF.

The chain has TRBV28 and TRBJ2-5; D is uncertain. Between the trimmed V and J ends, which lost 5 bases and 5 bases, there was a span of 9 bases. The germline V gene has CDR1 MDHEN and CDR2 SYDVKM. The CDR3 spans 12 residues. The CDR3 reads CASSVLFETQYF. The CDR3 region has the DNA TGTGCCAGCAGTGTCCTGTTCGAGACCCAGTACTTC.

The chain has TRBV30 and TRBJ2-7; tentatively, D is TRBD1 (6 bases). V gave up 0 bases and J gave up 1 base, with 7 bases separating them. CDR1 GTSNPN and CDR2 SVGIG come from the germline V gene (reference sequence). This CDR3 region has 13 residues. The CDR3 loop reads CAWSVDRSYEQYF. The CDR3 region has the DNA TGTGCCTGGAGTGTAGACAGGTCCTACGAGCAGTACTTC. Complete variable domain (other parts from reference TRBV30 and TRBJ2-7): SQTIHQWPATLVQPVGSPLSLECTVEGTSNPNLYWYRQAAGRGLQLLFYSVGIGQISSEVPQNLSASRPQDRQFILSSKKLLLSDSGFYLCAWSVDRSYEQYFGPGTRLTVT.

The chain combines TRBV29-1 with TRBJ2-2, with D possibly matching TRBD1 (5 bases). The germline V and J ends were trimmed by 0 bases and 2 bases, with 10 bases remaining between them. The length of the CDR3 is 15 residues. Germline V gives CDR1 SQVTM, CDR2 ANQGSEA. CDR3: CSVEDLGRNTGELFF. CDR3 coding DNA: TGCAGCGTTGAAGATTTGGGGCGAAACACCGGGGAGCTGTTTTTT.

This chain joins TRBV18 and TRBJ1-1; 7 bases align to TRBD1. CDR3 length: 15 residues. V was pared by 3 bases and J by 4 bases, with 8 bases of the junction left unmatched. Germline CDR1 reads KGHSH; CDR2 reads LQKENI. The CDR3 loop reads CASSPVTGTGTEAFF. Written as DNA, the CDR3 is TGTGCCAGCTCACCCGTGACAGGGACCGGCACTGAAGCTTTCTTT.

This clone appeared a few times. This chain joins TRBV2 and TRBJ2-7, with 11 positions matching TRBD2. The ends lost 8 bases at V and 7 bases at J; junction bases unmatched: 10. The CDR3 sequence is 14 residues long. Germline CDR1 and CDR2: SNHLY and FYNNEI. The CDR3 DNA reads as TGTGCCAGCTCCTATAGCGGGGGGGTGGGGGAGCAGTACTTC. As protein: CASSYSGGVGEQYF.

As regards this clone: This specimen includes other DNA sequences encoding the same CDR3. The rearrangement joins TRBV5-1 to TRBJ2-5, with 8 bases fitting TRBD1. Germline V gene data show CDR1 as SGHRS and CDR2 as YFSETQ. V was clipped by 4 bases and J by 4 bases; unmatched bases: 6. The CDR3 loop spans 14 amino acids. In DNA form, the CDR3 reads TGCGCCAGCAGCCTGGACAGGGTGGGAGAGACCCAGTACTTC. It yields the protein CASSLDRVGETQYF. Using reference TRBV5-1 and TRBJ2-5 for the parts outside the CDR3, the full variable domain is KAGVTQTPRYLIKTRGQQVTLSCSPISGHRSVSWYQQTPGQGLQFLFEYFSETQRNKGNFPGRFSGRQFSNSRSEMNVSTLELGDSALYLCASSLDRVGETQYFGPGTRLLVL.

This clone occurred once. This rearrangement joins TRBV5-1 to TRBJ2-3; D gene uncertain. This CDR3 contains 14 residues. V was cut by 2 bases and J by 2 bases, with 9 bases left in between. CDR1 and CDR2 (germline): SGHRS, YFSETQ. The CDR3 coding sequence is TGCGCCAGCAGCTTTTTGGGCAACACAGATACGCAGTATTTT. Residues: CASSFLGNTDTQYF. Full variable domain (rest looked up from reference TRBV5-1 and TRBJ2-3): KAGVTQTPRYLIKTRGQQVTLSCSPISGHRSVSWYQQTPGQGLQFLFEYFSETQRNKGNFPGRFSGRQFSNSRSEMNVSTLELGDSALYLCASSFLGNTDTQYFGPGTRLTVL.